This TCR beta chain appears in the sequencing data of a study of T cells after yellow fever vaccination (dated by TCRdb to the late 2010s). The study in broad terms: Libraries from fractions with low cell numbers were prepared with the SMART-Seq v4 Ultra Low Input RNA kit. Bulk TCR alpha and beta repertoires were sequenced longitudinally to track T-cell clones before and after primary and booster YFV17D yellow fever vaccination. Blood was drawn at multiple timepoints before and after primary and secondary immunization, with bulk PBMC replicates and cell subsets isolated. Two healthy male donors made up the cohort, one aged 18 to 29 years and the other aged 30 to 39 years.

TCR cDNA was synthesized by 5'RACE template switching, which introduced a universal primer site and unique molecular identifiers. cDNA synthesis was primed from both the TCR alpha and TCR beta constant segments. Library amplification involved two PCR steps, and the second step added sample barcodes and sequencing adapters. Sequencing of libraries was performed on Illumina HiSeq 2500 (2x100 bp) or NovaSeq (2x150 bp). The paper's processing steps were these. Reads were demultiplexed and collapsed into UMI consensus sequences with MIGEC, and V(D)J alignment was performed with MiXCR. Vaccine-responding clonotypes were defined with edgeR using replicate PBMC samples, requiring FDR below 0.01 and a log2 fold change above 5 up to day 15. Each bulk clonotype was labeled CD4 or CD8 based on which sequenced repertoire, CD4 or CD8, contained the clonotype at higher abundance. TCRdb ran its own pipeline on the public reads, namely fastp trimming at Q25 and MiXCR clone calling, and kept in-frame beta chains. Identical CDR3 protein sequences are pooled into one entry, listed with their most common genes and DNA. TCRdb's processing, not the authors', yielded these V and J calls. Present in this sample are 500,000 to 650,000 distinct CDR3 sequences, about 14% of which were seen just once. In total, the top ten clones hold roughly 13% of the sample.

Findings and caveats that apply to the study as a whole: The secondary T-cell response was found to be weaker but faster than the primary response, with a peak reached on day 5 rather than on day 15. After the booster, most of the clones that had expanded following primary vaccination were detected again (almost 98% of CD4 and more than 85% of CD8), which suggests that memory was broadly maintained. A small fraction of clonotypes appeared in both the CD4 and CD8 compartments, likely as a result of convergent recombination. Only a couple of donors were included in the study, so the extent to which the findings can be generalized is limited. Because abundant contaminating clonotypes from the bulk population could be contained in FACS-sorted repertoires, computational filtering was required.

This sample's treatment or condition label indicates: live attenuated yellow fever vaccine strain. At each blood-draw timepoint, two biological replicates of bulk PBMCs were obtained. A standard Ficoll-Paque protocol was used to isolate PBMCs from peripheral blood. TriZol was used to extract RNA from bulk PBMCs, CD4 and CD8 fractions, and dextramer-positive and dextramer-negative fractions. Including cysteine and phenylalanine, the CDR3 has 13 amino acids. Of the read, only the CDR3 DNA is kept; its 39 bases are in frame from base 1. Trimmed from V: 10 bases; trimmed from J: 1 base; junction bases lacking a gene match: 3. CDR1 and CDR2 were assigned from the germline V gene as SGHVS and FQNEAQ. This clonotype was counted only a few times. No cognate antigen has been identified for it. Base-call qualities are not available, and no considerably larger clone is one nucleotide away.

Rearrangement joined TRBV7-8 to TRBJ1-5, and TRBD1 matches 8 of the central bases. The sequencing here drew on PBMCs, taken on the day of the yellow fever booster vaccination. The origin of this receptor is a man aged 25 to 40 who received the YFV17D yellow fever vaccine. CDR3 sequence: CATQGASNQPQHF. The DNA sequence follows: TGTGCCACCCAGGGGGCGAGCAATCAGCCCCAGCATTTT.